These T cell receptor beta chains were read from a single sample in a study of PD-1 blockade in classical Hodgkin lymphoma. Here immunoSEQ multiplex PCR was the method, and the copy in TCRdb shows in-frame clones only, minus some. The sample has over 15,000 clones; over 80% are singletons. This material consisted of peripheral blood mononuclear cells (PBMCs), taken before the second cycle of nivolumab. The receptors were gathered from a human donor with classical Hodgkin lymphoma. Both conserved end residues are part of each CDR3. The D gene is left open where the match is weak. Not every row has a clone size; where given, it reads once, few, many or a size class.

j_call d_call clone_size v_call cdr3_aa cdr3_nt
TRBJ2-7 - once TRBV7-8 CASSLDLGLGEQYF TGTGCCAGCAGCTTAGATCTGGGGCTGGGGGAGCAGTACTTC
TRBJ1-4 - - TRBV5-1 CASSPGGGANEKLFF TGCGCCAGCAGCCCCGGTGGGGGGGCTAATGAAAAACTGTTTTTT
TRBJ2-7 TRBD1 - TRBV7-2 CASSPGTGDYEQYF TGTGCCAGCAGCCCGGGGACAGGGGACTACGAGCAGTACTTC
TRBJ2-7 TRBD1 - TRBV10-3 CAISHGGQGRSYEQYF TGTGCCATCAGCCACGGAGGACAGGGCCGCTCCTACGAGCAGTACTTC
TRBJ2-1 - - TRBV18 CASSPPLIVSTNEQFF TGTGCCAGCTCACCACCGTTGATAGTATCGACCAATGAGCAGTTCTTC
TRBJ1-2 - - TRBV28 CASSLGQNYGYTF TGTGCCAGCAGTTTAGGGCAAAACTATGGCTACACCTTC
TRBJ2-3 - - TRBV7-2 CASSPKGRGPGDTQYF TGTGCCAGCAGCCCAAAGGGGCGGGGGCCGGGGGATACGCAGTATTTT
TRBJ2-2 - - TRBV7-3 CASSLIRSGTGELFF TGTGCCAGCAGCTTAATAAGGTCGGGCACCGGGGAGCTGTTTTTT
TRBJ2-7 TRBD2 - TRBV7-6 CASSSNSGGLLYEQYF TGTGCCAGCAGCTCGAATAGCGGGGGGCTTCTCTACGAGCAGTACTTC
TRBJ2-7 TRBD1 - TRBV6-5 CAISTPGQGATEQYF TGTGCCATCAGTACCCCGGGACAGGGGGCAACCGAGCAGTACTTC
TRBJ2-6 - - TRBV19 CASTEFGVPGANVLTF TGTGCCAGTACCGAATTCGGGGTCCCTGGGGCCAACGTCCTGACTTTC
TRBJ1-2 - - TRBV5-4 CASSLESQTYGYTF TGTGCCAGCAGCTTGGAGAGCCAGACCTATGGCTACACCTTC
TRBJ2-7 TRBD2 - TRBV13 CASSLRIAGGSHNSYEQYF TGTGCCAGCAGCTTGAGGATCGCGGGGGGTTCCCACAACTCCTACGAGCAGTACTTC
TRBJ2-3 - - TRBV6-5 CASTGAGTDTQYF TGTGCCAGCACGGGAGCAGGCACAGATACGCAGTATTTT
TRBJ2-7 TRBD1 - TRBV27 CASSRPPGQGRKYF TGTGCCAGCAGTCGCCCCCCGGGACAGGGTAGGAAGTACTTC
TRBJ2-6 - - TRBV9 CASSVVGTGANVLTF TGTGCCAGCAGCGTAGTTGGGACTGGGGCCAACGTCCTGACTTTC
TRBJ2-1 - - TRBV9 CASSVGTGSVNEQFF TGTGCCAGCAGCGTCGGCACAGGGTCTGTCAATGAGCAGTTCTTC
TRBJ1-1 - - TRBV19 CASSIGFEPEAFF TGTGCCAGTAGTATAGGTTTTGAACCTGAAGCTTTCTTT
TRBJ1-2 TRBD1 - TRBV4-3 CASSQDLRDSIYGYTF TGCGCCAGCAGCCAAGATCTTCGGGACAGCATCTATGGCTACACCTTC
TRBJ2-3 TRBD2 - TRBV6-4 CASSTGTSGTDTQYF TGTGCCAGCAGTACCGGGACTAGCGGGACAGATACGCAGTATTTT
TRBJ2-7 - - TRBV28 CASIRSLPYEQYF TGTGCCAGCATCAGGAGTCTCCCCTACGAGCAGTACTTC
TRBJ2-1 - - TRBV10-3 CASGRIEQFF TGTGCCAGCGGGCGCATTGAGCAGTTCTTC